These 6 T cell receptor beta chains were sequenced from one sample in a study of radiation and T cells in renal cell carcinoma. The data were produced by immunoSEQ multiplex PCR, yet TCRdb's version contains in-frame clones alone and is incomplete. The profile shows 160,000 or so clones, over 80% of them singletons. As to time point: blood 2 weeks post-SBRT. The treatment denotes: 15 Gy SBRT to primary tumor, nephrectomy 4 weeks later. The input for sequencing was blood, taken from a patient whose treatment included radiotherapy and nephrectomy. The receptors shown here come from a woman in her forties or fifties with renal cell carcinoma.

The chain links TRBV4-1 to TRBJ1-4; tentatively, D is TRBD1 (5 bases). The V gene lost 0 bases and the J gene lost 13 bases, with 12 bases spanning the gap. Germline loops: CDR1 MGHRA, CDR2 YSYEKL. The CDR3 runs 13 residues. The CDR3 loop is CASSQDPAGVLFF. The CDR3 DNA follows: TGCGCCAGCAGCCAAGACCCGGCGGGGGTACTGTTTTTT.

V usage is TRBV4-2 and J usage is TRBJ2-3; D gene unclear. The V end lost 4 bases, the J end lost 0 bases, and 2 bases lay between the germline ends. Germline V gives CDR1 LGHNA, CDR2 YNFKEQ. This CDR3 comprises 12 residues. Here the CDR3 reads CASSLSTDTQYF. The DNA of the CDR3 is TGTGCCAGCAGCCTTAGCACAGATACGCAGTATTTT.

About this clone: The identical CDR3 is also encoded by other nucleotide sequences in the sample. The rearrangement joins TRBV18 to TRBJ2-5; TRBD2 might be the D (6 bases). Trimming removed 4 bases at V and 2 bases at J, with 8 bases between. The CDR3 spans 13 residues. CDR1 and CDR2 (germline): KGHSH, LQKENI. CDR3 amino acids: CASSQGLQETQYF. DNA of the CDR3: TGTGCCAGCTCACAGGGACTGCAAGAGACCCAGTACTTC.

The rearrangement links TRBV7-2 to TRBJ2-3; 9 bases align to TRBD2. With V trimmed by 5 bases and J by 2 bases, 8 bases remained unmatched. Looked up from germline, CDR1 is SGHTA and CDR2 is FQGNSA. The CDR3 consists of 16 residues. CDR3 nucleotide sequence: TGTGCCAGCAGCATTAGCGGGGGCCGTTTCACAGATACGCAGTATTTT. It translates to CASSISGGRFTDTQYF.

V gene TRBV19 combines with J gene TRBJ2-1; 9 bases align to TRBD1. Germline V gene lookup returns CDR1 LNHDA and CDR2 SQIVND (reference sequence). V shed 3 bases, J shed 13 bases, and the junction held 7 bases outside the gene matches. This CDR3 region has 13 residues. The CDR3: CASSIGETGGQFF. DNA for the CDR3: TGTGCCAGTAGTATCGGAGAGACAGGGGGACAGTTCTTC.

The chain uses TRBV5-1 and TRBJ2-2; 9 nucleotides align to TRBD1. There are 18 residues in the CDR3. V shed 1 base and J 6 bases; nucleotides not matched to a gene: 13. Germline lookup yields CDR1 SGHRS and CDR2 YFSETQ. The CDR3 region has the DNA TGCGCCAGCAGCTTGTTTAGAGGGACAGGGAGTCCGTCCGGGGAGCTGTTTTTT. Protein: CASSLFRGTGSPSGELFF.